One sample yielded the 20 T cell receptor beta chains listed below, sequenced in a study of beta chain features in type 1 diabetes. Expressed TCRB transcripts were sequenced because the entire RNA isolate underwent reverse transcription. Repertoires were generated with immunoSEQ multiplex PCR, while TCRdb's copy carries only in-frame clones and drops some. The table includes under 400,000 clones, around an eighth detected once. Specimen: naive CD4+ T cells from blood. These receptors were taken from a man younger than 35 in good health.

This clone was observed a few times. The genes are TRBV19 and TRBJ2-4, with D possibly matching TRBD2 (6 bases). Germline V lookup: CDR1 LNHDA, CDR2 SQIVND (reference sequence). V was clipped by 5 bases and J by 8 bases, with 19 bases between them. The CDR3 spans 15 residues. The CDR3 DNA reads TGTGCCAGTAGTGTGGAGGGAAGCAGAAGGGACATTCAGTACTTC. As protein: CASSVEGSRRDIQYF.

The rearrangement links TRBV4-1 to TRBJ2-7; 10 bases map to TRBD2. Germline CDR1 MGHRA, CDR2 YSYEKL. V was pared by 5 bases and J by 2 bases, with 3 bases of the junction left unmatched. The CDR3 covers 14 residues. CDR3 in amino acids: CASSASGRAYEQYF. DNA for the CDR3: TGCGCCAGCAGCGCGAGCGGGAGGGCCTACGAGCAGTACTTC.

The J gene is TRBJ2-3, the V gene TRBV30; D may be TRBD2 (5 bases). There are 13 residues in the CDR3. Germline CDR1 GTSNPN, CDR2 SVGIG (reference sequence). V dropped 1 base and J dropped 8 bases, with 13 bases sitting between them. In DNA, the CDR3 is TGTGCCTGGAGTGGACCACGGGGTGGTACGCAGTATTTT. This translates into CAWSGPRGGTQYF.

J is TRBJ2-3 and V is TRBV4-2; 9 bases agree with TRBD1. Unmatched junction bases numbered 10, after V lost 4 bases and J lost 5 bases. The CDR3 is 16 amino acids. The germline V gene encodes CDR1 LGHNA and CDR2 YNFKEQ. The CDR3, as DNA: TGTGCCAGCAGCCGAAGTGGGGACAGGGCCGGAGATACGCAGTATTTT. Its protein is CASSRSGDRAGDTQYF.

This clone occurred a few times. This chain connects TRBV11-2 to TRBJ2-1; D might be TRBD2 (7 bases). Trimming took 3 bases from V and 6 from J, leaving 9 bases between them. Germline assignment: CDR1 SGHAT and CDR2 FQNNGV. The CDR3 is made up of 13 amino acids. CDR3 amino acids: CASSFGGANEQFF. DNA for the CDR3: TGTGCCAGCAGCTTTGGGGGGGCCAATGAGCAGTTCTTC.

This clone was seen more than once but under ten times. The genes are TRBV5-1 and TRBJ2-2; maybe TRBD2 (5 bases). The CDR3 spans 16 residues. Germline V gene lookup returns CDR1 SGHRS and CDR2 YFSETQ. Trimming shortened V by 0 bases and J by 0 bases, and 9 bases separated the two germline ends. This CDR3 is CASSLAASSNTGELFF. The CDR3 DNA is TGCGCCAGCAGCTTGGCCGCTAGCTCGAACACCGGGGAGCTGTTTTTT.

This clone was detected only a few times. V and J are TRBV4-2 and TRBJ1-5; D is unresolved. CDR1 and CDR2 from the germline V gene are LGHNA and YNFKEQ. The V gene lost 1 base and the J gene lost 2 bases, with 6 bases spanning the gap. This CDR3 spans 14 amino acids. As DNA, the CDR3 is TGTGCCAGCAGCCAAGGACTCGGCAATCAGCCCCAGCATTTT. Protein sequence: CASSQGLGNQPQHF.

This chain links TRBV7-3 with TRBJ1-3; D ambiguous. Trimming removed 5 bases at V and 2 bases at J, with 7 bases between. CDR1 SGHTA and CDR2 FQGTGA come from the germline V gene. This CDR3 is built from 13 residues. For the CDR3, the DNA is TGTGCCAGCAGCCCCATCCCTGGAAACACCATATATTTT. Translated: CASSPIPGNTIYF.

This clone appeared a few times. The rearrangement joins TRBV9 to TRBJ2-7; TRBD1 agrees at 9 bases. The CDR3 extends over 13 amino acids. The V and J ends lost 4 bases and 4 bases, in that order; junction bases with no gene match: 3. In germline, CDR1 is SGDLS, CDR2 YYNGEE. The CDR3 protein is CASSSGQGYEQYF. CDR3 nucleotides: TGTGCCAGCAGCTCGGGACAGGGTTACGAGCAGTACTTC.

The chain uses TRBV29-1 and TRBJ2-2, with 9 bases that match TRBD2. Unmatched junction bases numbered 10, after V lost 4 bases and J lost 7 bases. Germline CDR1 SQVTM, CDR2 ANQGSEA. This CDR3 spans 15 amino acids. The CDR3 is CSVVLAGGADGELFF. In nucleotides, the CDR3 is TGCAGCGTTGTACTGGCGGGGGGGGCCGACGGGGAGCTGTTTTTT.

This clone has a handful of counts. The chain links TRBV6-5 to TRBJ2-3; D not certain. Germline loops: CDR1 MNHEY, CDR2 SVGAGI. This CDR3 has 13 residues. Trimming cost V 7 bases and J 8 bases, with 16 bases left between them. CDR3 DNA sequence: TGTGCCAGCATTGGGCCGAACGACGGTACGCAGTATTTT. It specifies CASIGPNDGTQYF.

This clone came up a few times. The rearrangement links TRBV7-3 to TRBJ2-7, with 12 bases identical to TRBD2. The CDR3 is 16 amino acids. CDR1 and CDR2 from the germline V gene are SGHTA and FQGTGA. Trimming removed 4 bases from V and 6 bases from J; junction bases left unmatched: 10. As DNA, the CDR3 is TGTGCCAGCAGCTCTAGCGGGAGGGTGGCGTACGGCGAGCAGTACTTC. Protein product: CASSSSGRVAYGEQYF.

There are a few counts of this clone. The chain carries TRBV9 and TRBJ2-1; 7 positions agree with TRBD2. CDR3 length: 16 amino acids. The germline gives CDR1 SGDLS, CDR2 YYNGEE. V was pared by 4 bases and J by 1 base, with 8 bases of the junction left unmatched. DNA for the CDR3: TGTGCCAGCAGCTCCCGCCTCGGGAGGTCCTACAATGAGCAGTTCTTC. Amino acid sequence: CASSSRLGRSYNEQFF.

There are a few counts of this clone. This chain connects TRBV5-1 to TRBJ1-1, with TRBD1 identical over 7 bases. The CDR3 spans 14 residues. CDR1 is SGHRS, CDR2 YFSETQ, per germline. The V segment lost 2 bases and the J segment 2 bases; nucleotides outside the gene matches: 3. CDR3 nucleotides: TGCGCCAGCAGCTTTAGGGACAGCAACACTGAAGCTTTCTTT. Translating gives CASSFRDSNTEAFF.

V is TRBV28 and J is TRBJ2-7; 7 bases fit TRBD1. The CDR3 has 15 amino acids. Unmatched junction bases numbered 11, after V lost 8 bases and J lost 1 base. The germline V gene has CDR1 MDHEN and CDR2 SYDVKM. CDR3 bases: TGTGCCAGCGGGTTAACAGGGGCGGGTTCCTACGAGCAGTACTTC. It encodes CASGLTGAGSYEQYF. Variable domain in full (rest from reference TRBV28 and TRBJ2-7): DVKVTQSSRYLVKRTGEKVFLECVQDMDHENMFWYRQDPGLGLRLIYFSYDVKMKEKGDIPEGYSVSREKKERFSLILESASTNQTSMYLCASGLTGAGSYEQYFGPGTRLTVT.

The rearrangement joins TRBV15 to TRBJ2-5, with 7 bases aligning to TRBD2. Trimming at V came to 5 bases and at J to 2 bases, leaving 2 bases not matched to a gene. Germline V lookup: CDR1 LNHNV, CDR2 YYDKDF (reference sequence). This CDR3 has 13 amino acids. The CDR3 bases are TGTGCCACCAGCTGGGACTATCAAGAGACCCAGTACTTC. Protein: CATSWDYQETQYF.

V usage is TRBV23-1 and J usage is TRBJ2-7; TRBD1 might be the D (6 bases). TRBV23-1 is an ORF, with its function uncertain. CDR3 length equals 17 residues. The V and J ends lost 0 bases and 3 bases respectively, with 18 bases between them. CDR3 amino acids: CASSQSSPGHLNYEQYF. Here the CDR3 DNA reads TGCGCCAGCAGTCAATCCTCCCCGGGACATCTAAACTACGAGCAGTACTTC.

The sample holds many counts of this clone. The gene calls are TRBV7-9 and TRBJ2-6, with D tentatively TRBD1 (5 bases). The CDR3 covers 16 residues. The germline V gene has CDR1 SEHNR and CDR2 FQNEAQ (reference sequence). Trimming left V 5 bases short and J 2 bases short, with 13 bases between. CDR3 residues: CASSTRQTPGANVLTF. CDR3 sequence (DNA): TGTGCCAGCAGCACCCGACAGACTCCTGGGGCCAACGTCCTGACTTTC.

The rearrangement uses TRBV10-3 and TRBJ1-2, with 12 bases matching TRBD1. The CDR3 loop spans 14 amino acids. Losses at the gene ends were 10 bases for V and 5 bases for J; bases not matched to a gene: 8. CDR1 and CDR2 from the germline V gene are ENHRY and SYGVKD. The CDR3 DNA reads as TGTGCCAGCCGATCGGGACAGGGGGCTTATGGCTACACCTTC. This codes for CASRSGQGAYGYTF.

This clone appeared a few times. The chain links TRBV19 to TRBJ2-7; possible D gene TRBD2, 5 bases. The CDR3 is made up of 14 amino acids. Germline V gene data show CDR1 as LNHDA and CDR2 as SQIVND (reference sequence). The ends were cut back, 1 base at V and 6 bases at J, with 13 bases in the middle. CDR3 residues: CASSIASGGGEQYF. The DNA for the CDR3 is TGTGCCAGTAGTATAGCGTCGGGCGGAGGCGAGCAGTACTTC.